This T cell receptor (beta chain) derives from a study of blood T cell repertoires in COVID-19. Study-wide background: Spain, Italy and the United States supplied samples that represented acute and convalescent COVID-19.

Profiled with immunoSEQ multiplex PCR; TCRdb holds only in-frame clones, not every one. Of 150,000 to 200,000 clones listed, 70% to 90% are singletons. The CDR3 consists of 13 residues. Those enrolled in Seattle joined during active infection and were followed longitudinally afterward. The sequenced sample consisted of peripheral blood. The genes are TRBV7-5 and TRBJ2-7; the table's D call of TRBD1 was not tested on the DNA. TRBV7-5 is a pseudogene. This TCR derives from a woman of 80 years or more with COVID-19, enrolled during active disease. This chain's CDR3 is CARSARGLTTEYF. CDR3 coding DNA: TGTGCCAGAAGCGCAAGGGGGCTGACTACGGAGTACTTC.